Listed here are 5 T cell receptor beta chains from one sample, sequenced in a study of PD-1 blockade in mismatch repair-deficient tumors. Assay: immunoSEQ multiplex PCR; the TCRdb copy retains only in-frame clones and omits some. Of about 19,000 clones in the sample, about 80% are singletons; the top ten hold about 1.4%. The sample consisted of PBMCs, taken 52 weeks after starting pembrolizumab. These receptors all come from an adult with mismatch repair-deficient cancer.

This clone was recorded once. The rearrangement joins TRBV6-1 to TRBJ2-1; the D is unclear. The CDR3 length is 11 residues. The V gene's germline CDR1 is MNHNS and CDR2 SASEGT. V was pared by 2 bases and J by 13 bases, with 9 bases between. CDR3 coding DNA: TGTGCCAGCAGTGAAAACGGAGCTCAGTTCTTC. It is translated as CASSENGAQFF.

This clone was seen just once. The V gene is TRBV7-9, the J gene TRBJ2-1, with 8 bases fitting TRBD1. V lost 5 bases to trimming and J lost 4 bases; unmatched junction nucleotides: 7. The CDR3 runs 15 residues. CDR1 and CDR2 from the germline V gene are SEHNR and FQNEAQ (reference sequence). CDR3 loop: CASSQGTGPYNEQFF. CDR3 nucleotides: TGTGCCAGCAGCCAAGGGACAGGACCTTACAATGAGCAGTTCTTC.

This clone was found a few times. This chain uses TRBV19 with TRBJ1-6; 7 bases match TRBD1. Germline lookup yields CDR1 LNHDA and CDR2 SQIVND (reference sequence). V shed 4 bases and J 10 bases; nucleotides not matched to a gene: 13. This CDR3 is built from 16 residues. Written as DNA, the CDR3 is TGTGCCAGTAGTACTCCCTACAGGGGTTTAGGATCACCCCTCCACTTT. As protein: CASSTPYRGLGSPLHF.

The rearrangement uses TRBV10-3 and TRBJ2-7, with TRBD2 matching 9 bases. CDR1 and CDR2 (germline): ENHRY, SYGVKD. CDR3 size: 16 residues. The ends lost 7 bases at V and 6 bases at J; junction bases unmatched: 16. This CDR3 reads CAIKGERGGRGGEQYF. CDR3 bases: TGTGCCATCAAAGGGGAACGGGGCGGGAGGGGGGGCGAGCAGTACTTC.

V is TRBV30 and J is TRBJ1-2; TRBD1 matches 10 bases. The germline V gene encodes CDR1 GTSNPN and CDR2 SVGIG (reference sequence). CDR3 length equals 15 residues. V gave up 2 bases and J gave up 5 bases; unmatched junction bases: 8. The CDR3 DNA sequence: TGTGCCTGGAGTATCGGACAGGGGGAGTATTATGGCTACACCTTC. It encodes CAWSIGQGEYYGYTF.